This TCR beta chain stems from a study of T cells in tuberculosis. On the study more broadly: CD1B tetramers identified T cells specific for mycobacterial lipid GMM. This South African cohort compared adolescents with or without latent tuberculosis against adults with active tuberculosis. Study observations and caveats: Smaller distances to GMM-specific TCRs suggested their expansion in active tuberculosis.

Trimming left V 3 bases short and J 3 bases short, with 15 bases between. Germline CDR1 and CDR2: MGHDK and SYGVNS. CDR3 length: 15 amino acids. Adolescents were screened for latent TB by skin test and IGRA. As regards this clone: Its antigen remains unidentified.

The protocol was immunoSEQ multiplex PCR, while the TCRdb copy is restricted to in-frame clones and leaves out a portion. The sample yields about 33,000 clones, 95% to 96% seen once. The specimen sequenced was PBMCs. The chain combines TRBV25-1 with TRBJ2-7; TRBD2 is a possible D gene (5 bases). This TCR was sampled from a donor between 10 and 35 years old with latent tuberculosis or without tuberculosis infection. CDR3 in DNA: TGTGCCAGCAGTGATGTCGGTAGCGCATACTACGAGCAGTACTTC. Translation: CASSDVGSAYYEQYF.